This entry concerns a single T cell receptor beta chain. This clonotype was picked up a small number of times. Its antigen is currently not known. Per-nucleotide qualities are absent, and no much larger clonotype sits a single base away. Library preparation employed 5' RACE. TCRdb shows the sequencer as NextSeq 500. The TCR library protocol attached a unique molecular identifier to each TCR cDNA molecule to allow correction of PCR and sequencing errors. In the paper's pipeline: TCR identification, UMI-based error correction and CDR3 extraction were all carried out with Decombinator tools. Expanded TCRs were defined as those above a frequency of 2 per 1,000, corresponding to the top 1% of the tumor frequency distribution. Expanded tumor TCRs were classed as regional if statistically deemed absent (corrected P<0.05) from at least one tumor region, otherwise ubiquitous. Renyi diversity was calculated using the R vegan package after each repertoire was subsampled 100 times to 5,000 TCRs. CDR3 similarity networks were built from amino acid triplet string-kernel similarity, with CDR3s being connected when pairwise similarity was above 0.82. The public reads were run again by TCRdb, first through fastp at Q25 and then through MiXCR, and only productive beta chains were kept. Each CDR3 protein appears once, grouped with its most common genes and DNA. The V and J calls come from TCRdb's annotation, not from the publication. The sample records some 20,000 distinct CDR3 sequences, 15% of which are singletons. The ten largest clones capture about 30% of the sample.

Explained via the paper, the time point label denotes: sample taken at primary tumor resection. Samples were obtained from fewer than 80 patients with early-stage, untreated non-small cell lung cancer from the lung TRACERx cohort. For TCR sequencing, whole RNA was extracted from tumor and nontumor lung tissue, or from cryopreserved PBMC samples, and no cell sorting was done. A patient was chosen for TCR sequencing only when enough RNA was available from at least two tumor regions. Before selection, tumor and adjacent nontumor lung specimens were reviewed by a lung pathologist. Reading from cysteine to phenylalanine, the CDR3 counts 16 amino acids. Left in the record is the CDR3 DNA by itself, 48 bases read in frame from the first base. Clipping removes 1 base from V and 5 bases from J, with 5 as the unmatched junction base count. From a lookup of the germline V gene (reference sequence), CDR1 and CDR2 are LGHDT and YNNKEL.

This entry is derived from a study of spatial heterogeneity in lung cancer (dated by TCRdb to between 2018 and 2021). Context from the whole study: Beta-chain transcripts were consistently detected in greater numbers than alpha-chain transcripts, which likely reflected higher beta-chain transcript abundance. In tumor regions, TCR transcript counts showed a strong correlation with a T cell transcriptional module score derived from matched bulk RNA-seq. In the raw uncorrected reads, each unique combination of TCR and UMI appeared more than ten times on average. In non-small cell lung cancer, the study quantitatively compared TCR alpha and beta repertoires across several tumor regions, matched nontumor lung, and blood. The study linked features of the TCR repertoire to counts of nonsynonymous mutations, which were determined by whole-exome sequencing of tumor tissue. Both alpha and beta chains were TCR-sequenced in samples taken at surgery, namely 220 tumor regions, 62 to 70 matched nontumor lung samples and around 53 PBMC samples. What the work shows at the level of the full study, not this receptor alone: Estimated TCR-seq coverage of tumor T cells was only roughly 7% for alpha chains and roughly 12% for beta chains. The tumor nonsynonymous mutation count correlated with the number of expanded intratumoral alpha and beta TCRs. Counts of ubiquitous and regional expanded TCRs were found to correlate with counts of ubiquitous and regional nonsynonymous mutations, respectively. Additional single-cell paired TCR alpha and beta sequencing was considered necessary to confirm, at a functional level, the hypothesis that regional TCRs recognize regional mutations.

This sample comprised lung tumor tissue, obtained at surgery. The V and J segments used are TRBV3-1 and TRBJ2-1, and 10 junctional nucleotides match TRBD2. This sequence originates from a female donor with early-stage non-small cell lung cancer. At the DNA level, the sequence is TGTGCCAGCAGCCAAGCGGGACTAGCGACTCACAATGAGCAGTTCTTC. Its amino acids are CASSQAGLATHNEQFF.